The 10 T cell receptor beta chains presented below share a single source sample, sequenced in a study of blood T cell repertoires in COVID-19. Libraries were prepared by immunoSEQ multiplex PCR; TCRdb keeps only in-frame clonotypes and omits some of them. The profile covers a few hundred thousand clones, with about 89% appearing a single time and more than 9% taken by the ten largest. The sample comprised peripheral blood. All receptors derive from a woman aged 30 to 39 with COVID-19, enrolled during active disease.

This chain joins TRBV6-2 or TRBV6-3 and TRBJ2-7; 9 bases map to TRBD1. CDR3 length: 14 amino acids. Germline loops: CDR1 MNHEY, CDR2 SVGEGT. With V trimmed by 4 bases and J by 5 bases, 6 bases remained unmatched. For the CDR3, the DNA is TGTGCCAGCAGTTCCCGGACAGGGGTTCACGAGCAGTACTTC. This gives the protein CASSSRTGVHEQYF.

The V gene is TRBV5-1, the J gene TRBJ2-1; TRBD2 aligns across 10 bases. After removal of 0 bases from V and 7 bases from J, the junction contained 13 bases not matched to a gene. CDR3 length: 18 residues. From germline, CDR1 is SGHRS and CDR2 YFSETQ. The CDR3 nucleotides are TGCGCCAGCAGCTTGGTTTCTCTTCTAGCGGGAGTTGGAAATGAGCAGTTCTTC. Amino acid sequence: CASSLVSLLAGVGNEQFF. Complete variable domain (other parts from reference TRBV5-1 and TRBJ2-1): KAGVTQTPRYLIKTRGQQVTLSCSPISGHRSVSWYQQTPGQGLQFLFEYFSETQRNKGNFPGRFSGRQFSNSRSEMNVSTLELGDSALYLCASSLVSLLAGVGNEQFFGPGTRLTVL.

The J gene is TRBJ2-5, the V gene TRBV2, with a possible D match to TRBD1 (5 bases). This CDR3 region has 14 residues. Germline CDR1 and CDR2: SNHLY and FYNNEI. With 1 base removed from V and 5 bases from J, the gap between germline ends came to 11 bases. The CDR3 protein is CASSEVRGRETQYF. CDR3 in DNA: TGTGCCAGCAGTGAAGTTAGGGGCAGGGAGACCCAGTACTTC.

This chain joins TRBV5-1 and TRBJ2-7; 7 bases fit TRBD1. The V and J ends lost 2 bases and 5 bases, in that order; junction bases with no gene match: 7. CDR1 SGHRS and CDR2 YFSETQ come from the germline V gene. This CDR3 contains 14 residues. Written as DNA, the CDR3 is TGCGCCAGCAGCTTTACAGGGGCCCTCAACGAGCAGTACTTC. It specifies CASSFTGALNEQYF.

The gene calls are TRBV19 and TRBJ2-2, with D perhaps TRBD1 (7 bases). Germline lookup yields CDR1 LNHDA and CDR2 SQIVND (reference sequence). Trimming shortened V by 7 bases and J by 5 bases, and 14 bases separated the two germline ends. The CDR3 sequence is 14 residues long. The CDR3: CASTRQGGTGELFF. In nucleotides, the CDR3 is TGTGCCAGTACCCGGCAGGGGGGAACCGGGGAGCTGTTTTTT.

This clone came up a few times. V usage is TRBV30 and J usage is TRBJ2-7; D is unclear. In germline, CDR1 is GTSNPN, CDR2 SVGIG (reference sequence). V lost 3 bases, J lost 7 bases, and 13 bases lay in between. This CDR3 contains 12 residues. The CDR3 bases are TGTGCCTGGAGGGCAGGCTACTCTGAGCAGTACTTC. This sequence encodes CAWRAGYSEQYF.

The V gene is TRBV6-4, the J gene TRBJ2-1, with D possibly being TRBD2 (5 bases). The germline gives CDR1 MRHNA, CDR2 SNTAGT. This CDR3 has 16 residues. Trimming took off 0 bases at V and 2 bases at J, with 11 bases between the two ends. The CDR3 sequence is CASSDSFGVPYNEQFF. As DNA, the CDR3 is TGTGCCAGCAGTGACTCGTTCGGGGTCCCCTACAATGAGCAGTTCTTC.

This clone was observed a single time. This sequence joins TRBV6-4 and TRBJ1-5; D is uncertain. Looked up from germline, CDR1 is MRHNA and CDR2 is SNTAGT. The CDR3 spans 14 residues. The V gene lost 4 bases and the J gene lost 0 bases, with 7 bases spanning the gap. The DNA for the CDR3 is TGTGCCAGCAGTGTCTCATATAGCAATCAGCCCCAGCATTTT. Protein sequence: CASSVSYSNQPQHF.

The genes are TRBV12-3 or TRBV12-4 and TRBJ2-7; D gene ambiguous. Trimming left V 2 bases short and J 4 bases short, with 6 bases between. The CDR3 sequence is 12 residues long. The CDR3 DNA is TGTGCCAGCAGTTTACCCGGGTACGAGCAGTACTTC. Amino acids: CASSLPGYEQYF.

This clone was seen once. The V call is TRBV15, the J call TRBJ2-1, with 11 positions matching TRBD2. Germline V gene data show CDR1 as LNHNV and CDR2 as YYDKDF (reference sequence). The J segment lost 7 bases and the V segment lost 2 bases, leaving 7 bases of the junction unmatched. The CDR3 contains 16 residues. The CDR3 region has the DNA TGTGCCACCAGCAGATTGCCTAGCGGGAGGTTAAATGAGCAGTTCTTC. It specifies CATSRLPSGRLNEQFF.